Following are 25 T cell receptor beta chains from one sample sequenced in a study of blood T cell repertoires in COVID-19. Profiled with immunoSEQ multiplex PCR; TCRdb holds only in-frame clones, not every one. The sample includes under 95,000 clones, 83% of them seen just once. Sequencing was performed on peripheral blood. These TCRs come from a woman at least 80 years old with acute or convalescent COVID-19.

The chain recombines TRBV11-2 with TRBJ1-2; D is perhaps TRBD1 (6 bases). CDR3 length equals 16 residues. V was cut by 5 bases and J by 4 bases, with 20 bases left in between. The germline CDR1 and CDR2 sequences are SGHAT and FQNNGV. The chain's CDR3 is CASSPVGAGAGYGYTF. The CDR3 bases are TGTGCCAGCAGCCCTGTAGGGGCAGGGGCTGGCTATGGCTACACCTTC.

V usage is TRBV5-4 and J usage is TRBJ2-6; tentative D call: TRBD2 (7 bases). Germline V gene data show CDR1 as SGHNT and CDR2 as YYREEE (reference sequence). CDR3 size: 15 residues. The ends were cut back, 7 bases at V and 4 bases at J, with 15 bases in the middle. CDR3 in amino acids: CASSEGGNGANVLTF. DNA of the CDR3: TGTGCCAGCTCGGAGGGGGGGAACGGGGCCAACGTCCTGACTTTC.

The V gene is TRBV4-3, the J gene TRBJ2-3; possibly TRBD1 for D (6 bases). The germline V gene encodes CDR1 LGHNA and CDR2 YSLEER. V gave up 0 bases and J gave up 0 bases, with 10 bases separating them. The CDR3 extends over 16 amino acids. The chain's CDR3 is CASSQDRGQSTDTQYF. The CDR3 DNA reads TGCGCCAGCAGCCAAGATCGAGGACAGAGCACAGATACGCAGTATTTT.

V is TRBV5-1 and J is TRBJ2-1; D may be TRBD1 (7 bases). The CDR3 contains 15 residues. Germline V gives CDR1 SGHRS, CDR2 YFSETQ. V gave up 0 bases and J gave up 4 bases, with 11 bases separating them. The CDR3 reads CASSLARGAYNEQFF. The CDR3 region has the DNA TGCGCCAGCAGCTTGGCCAGGGGGGCTTACAATGAGCAGTTCTTC.

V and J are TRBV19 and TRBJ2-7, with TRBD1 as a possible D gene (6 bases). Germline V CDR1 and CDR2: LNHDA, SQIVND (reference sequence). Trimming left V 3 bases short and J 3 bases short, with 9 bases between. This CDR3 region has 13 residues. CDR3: CASSISDSYEQYF. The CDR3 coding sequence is TGTGCCAGTAGTATCTCGGACAGCTACGAGCAGTACTTC.

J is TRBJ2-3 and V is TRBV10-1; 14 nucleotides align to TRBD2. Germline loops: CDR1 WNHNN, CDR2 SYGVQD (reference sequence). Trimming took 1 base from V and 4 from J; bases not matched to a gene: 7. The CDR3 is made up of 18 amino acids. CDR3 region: CASSEWRTSGRIPDTQYF. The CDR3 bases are TGCGCCAGCAGTGAGTGGAGGACTAGCGGGAGGATCCCAGATACGCAGTATTTT.

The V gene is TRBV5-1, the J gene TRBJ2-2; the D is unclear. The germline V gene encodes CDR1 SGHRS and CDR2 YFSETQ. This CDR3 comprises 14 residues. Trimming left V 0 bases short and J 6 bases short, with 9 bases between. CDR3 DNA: TGCGCCAGCAGCTTGGTGGGCCCTTCCGGGGAGCTGTTTTTT. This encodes CASSLVGPSGELFF.

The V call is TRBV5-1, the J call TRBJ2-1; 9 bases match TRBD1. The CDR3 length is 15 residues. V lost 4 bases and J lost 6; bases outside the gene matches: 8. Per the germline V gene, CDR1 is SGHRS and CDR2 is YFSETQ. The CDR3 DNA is TGCGCCAGCAGCCTGGGACAGGGAGGAGGCAATGAGCAGTTCTTC. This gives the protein CASSLGQGGGNEQFF.

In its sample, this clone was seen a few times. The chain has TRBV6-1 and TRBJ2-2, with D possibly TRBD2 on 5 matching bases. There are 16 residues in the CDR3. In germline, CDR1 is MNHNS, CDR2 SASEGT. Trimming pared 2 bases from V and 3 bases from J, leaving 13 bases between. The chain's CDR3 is CASSEFSVGYTGELFF. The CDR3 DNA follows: TGTGCCAGCAGTGAATTTAGCGTTGGGTACACCGGGGAGCTGTTTTTT.

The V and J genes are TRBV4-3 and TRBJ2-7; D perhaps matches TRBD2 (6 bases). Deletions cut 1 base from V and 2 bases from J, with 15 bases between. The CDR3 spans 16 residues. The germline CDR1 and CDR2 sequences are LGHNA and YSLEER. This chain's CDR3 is CASSQGLGGIAYEQYF. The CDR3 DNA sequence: TGCGCCAGCAGCCAAGGGCTAGGCGGGATTGCCTACGAGCAGTACTTC.

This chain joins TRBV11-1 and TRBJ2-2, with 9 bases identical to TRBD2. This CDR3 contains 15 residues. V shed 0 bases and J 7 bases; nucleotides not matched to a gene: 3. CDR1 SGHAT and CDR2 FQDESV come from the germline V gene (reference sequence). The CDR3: CASSLASGSFGELFF. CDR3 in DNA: TGTGCCAGCAGCTTAGCTAGCGGGAGTTTCGGGGAGCTGTTTTTT.

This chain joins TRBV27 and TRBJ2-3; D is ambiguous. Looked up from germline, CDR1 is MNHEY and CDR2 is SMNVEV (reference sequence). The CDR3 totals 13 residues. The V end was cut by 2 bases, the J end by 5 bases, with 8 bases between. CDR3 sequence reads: CASSLTWRDTQYF. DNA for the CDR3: TGTGCCAGCAGTTTAACGTGGAGAGATACGCAGTATTTT.

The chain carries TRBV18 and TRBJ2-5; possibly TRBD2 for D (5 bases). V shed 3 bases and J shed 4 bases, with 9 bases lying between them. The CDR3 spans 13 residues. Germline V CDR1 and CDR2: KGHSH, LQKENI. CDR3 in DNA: TGTGCCAGCTCACCCCTCCGGGGAGAGACCCAGTACTTC. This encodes CASSPLRGETQYF.

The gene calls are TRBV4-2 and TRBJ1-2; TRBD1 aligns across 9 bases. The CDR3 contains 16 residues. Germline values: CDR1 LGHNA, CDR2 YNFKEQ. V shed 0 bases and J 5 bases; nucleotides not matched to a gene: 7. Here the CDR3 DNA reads TGTGCCAGCAGCCAAGATTCTACAGGGGGCAAGTATGGCTACACCTTC. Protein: CASSQDSTGGKYGYTF.

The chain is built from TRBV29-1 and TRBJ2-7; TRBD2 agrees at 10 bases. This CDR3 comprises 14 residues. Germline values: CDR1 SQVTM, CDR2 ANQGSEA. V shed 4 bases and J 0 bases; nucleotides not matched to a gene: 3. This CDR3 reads CSVAKREGSYEQYF. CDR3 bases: TGCAGCGTTGCCAAGCGGGAGGGCTCCTACGAGCAGTACTTC.

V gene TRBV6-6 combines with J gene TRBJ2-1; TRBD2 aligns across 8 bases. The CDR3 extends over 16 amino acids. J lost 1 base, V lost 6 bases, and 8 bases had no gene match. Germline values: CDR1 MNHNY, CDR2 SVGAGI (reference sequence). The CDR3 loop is CASRESGSHSYNEQFF. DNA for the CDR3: TGTGCCAGCAGGGAGAGCGGGAGTCATTCCTACAATGAGCAGTTCTTC.

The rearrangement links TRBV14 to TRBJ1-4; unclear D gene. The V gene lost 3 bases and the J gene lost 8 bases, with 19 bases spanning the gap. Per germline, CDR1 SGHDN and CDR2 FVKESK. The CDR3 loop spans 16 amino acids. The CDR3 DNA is TGTGCCAGCAGCCACCGAGAGGGCCGGGAAGGGGAAAAACTGTTTTTT. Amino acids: CASSHREGREGEKLFF.

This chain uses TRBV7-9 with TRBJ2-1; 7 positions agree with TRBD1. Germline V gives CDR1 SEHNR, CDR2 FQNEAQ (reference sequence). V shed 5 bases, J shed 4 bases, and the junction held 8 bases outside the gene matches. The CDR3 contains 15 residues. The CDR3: CASSPTGSVYNEQFF. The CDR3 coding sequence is TGTGCCAGCAGCCCGACAGGGAGCGTATACAATGAGCAGTTCTTC.

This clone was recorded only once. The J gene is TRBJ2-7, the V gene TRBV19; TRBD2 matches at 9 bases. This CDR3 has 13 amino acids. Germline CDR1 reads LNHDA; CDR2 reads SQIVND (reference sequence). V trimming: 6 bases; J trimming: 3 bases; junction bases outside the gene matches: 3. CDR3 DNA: TGTGCCAGTAGCCCAGCGGGAGGCTACGAGCAGTACTTC. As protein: CASSPAGGYEQYF.

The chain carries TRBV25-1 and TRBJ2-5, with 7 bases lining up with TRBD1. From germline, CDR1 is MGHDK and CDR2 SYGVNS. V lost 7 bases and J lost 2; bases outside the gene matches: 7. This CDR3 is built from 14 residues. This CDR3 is CASTNRGTQETQYF. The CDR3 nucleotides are TGTGCCAGCACTAACAGGGGCACGCAAGAGACCCAGTACTTC. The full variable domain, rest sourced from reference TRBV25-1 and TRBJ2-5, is EADIYQTPRYLVIGTGKKITLECSQTMGHDKMYWYQQDPGMELHLIHYSYGVNSTEKGDLSSESTVSRIRTEHFPLTLESARPSHTSQYLCASTNRGTQETQYFGPGTRLLVL.

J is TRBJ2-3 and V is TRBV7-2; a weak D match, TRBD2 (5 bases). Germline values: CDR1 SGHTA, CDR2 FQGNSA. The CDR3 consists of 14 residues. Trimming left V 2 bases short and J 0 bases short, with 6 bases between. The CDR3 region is CASSLRGSTDTQYF. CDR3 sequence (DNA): TGTGCCAGCAGCTTACGCGGGAGCACAGATACGCAGTATTTT.

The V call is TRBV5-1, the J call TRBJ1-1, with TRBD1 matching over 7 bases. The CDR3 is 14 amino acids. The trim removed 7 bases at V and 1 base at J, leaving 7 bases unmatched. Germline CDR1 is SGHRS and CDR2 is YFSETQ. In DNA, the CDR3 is TGCGCCAGCTATCACGAGGGGGCGAACACTGAAGCTTTCTTT. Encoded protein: CASYHEGANTEAFF.

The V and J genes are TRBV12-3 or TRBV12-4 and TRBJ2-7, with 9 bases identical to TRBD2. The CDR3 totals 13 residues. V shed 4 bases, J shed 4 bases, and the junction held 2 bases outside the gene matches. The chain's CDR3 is CASSSSGNYEQYF. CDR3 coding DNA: TGTGCCAGCAGTTCTAGCGGGAATTACGAGCAGTACTTC.

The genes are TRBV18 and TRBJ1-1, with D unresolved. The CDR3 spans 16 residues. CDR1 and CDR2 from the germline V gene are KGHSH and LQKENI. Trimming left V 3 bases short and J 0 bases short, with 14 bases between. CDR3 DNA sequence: TGTGCCAGCTCACCTAGCTCAGAGGTCATGAACACTGAAGCTTTCTTT. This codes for CASSPSSEVMNTEAFF.

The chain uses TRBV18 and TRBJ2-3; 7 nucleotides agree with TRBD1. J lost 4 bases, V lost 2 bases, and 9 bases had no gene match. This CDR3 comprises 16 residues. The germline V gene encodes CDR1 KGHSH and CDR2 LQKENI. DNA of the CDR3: TGTGCCAGCTCACCAAGGGAAATCCAGGGGGCAGATACGCAGTATTTT. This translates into CASSPREIQGADTQYF.